The 24 T cell receptor beta chains below were found in one sample sequenced in a study of molecular identifiers for immune sequencing clone quantification. In TCRdb, the PCR reads were re-called with MiXCR into one record per CDR3 protein. This sample has 460,000 or so distinct CDR3 sequences, with 25% found just once. Sequencing input: naive CD8+ T cells from blood, with Jurkat cell RNA spiked in. Subset specified: FACS-sorted CD8+CD4-CCR7+CD45RA+ naive T cells. Every receptor here comes from a human donor in good health. Some libraries in this study had Jurkat cell RNA spiked in.

The genes are TRBV20-1 and TRBJ2-1; D might be TRBD1 or TRBD2, each matching 6 bases. CDR3 length: 16 amino acids. Trimming pared 2 bases from V and 1 base from J, leaving 15 bases between. Looked up from germline, CDR1 is DFQATT and CDR2 is SNEGSKA (reference sequence). The CDR3 is CSARSGAGQSYNEQFF. The CDR3 nucleotides read TGCAGTGCTAGATCGGGGGCGGGGCAGTCCTACAATGAGCAGTTCTTC.

Concerning this clonotype itself: A read error may be the cause here, since a much bigger clone is one base away. The chain has TRBV12-3 or TRBV12-4 and TRBJ2-3; weak D call: TRBD2 (6 bases). The CDR3 spans 16 residues. DNA of the CDR3: TGTACCAGCACCCCCGGCGGCGGGGATTACCCGAATACGCAGTATTTT. It encodes CTSTPGGGDYPNTQYF.

This clonotype was picked up many times. This sequence joins TRBV6-4 and TRBJ2-3; D uncertain. The CDR3 is made up of 16 amino acids. Trimming removed 3 bases from V and 0 bases from J, with 13 bases in between. Germline assignment: CDR1 MRHNA and CDR2 SNTAGT. The CDR3 sequence is CASSESGEFSTDTQYF. CDR3 DNA sequence: TGTGCCAGCAGTGAGAGTGGGGAATTTAGCACAGATACGCAGTATTTT.

The rearrangement joins TRBV6-2 or TRBV6-3 to TRBJ2-1, with D perhaps TRBD2 (5 bases). V was pared by 1 base and J by 4 bases, with 5 bases between. Germline-derived CDR1 and CDR2 are MNHEY and SVGEGT. This CDR3 has 13 residues. Written as DNA, the CDR3 is TGTGCCAGCAGTTACTGGGAGTACAATGAGCAGTTCTTC. Its translation: CASSYWEYNEQFF.

This clonotype was found a few times. The chain couples TRBV6-5 to TRBJ2-7, with D perhaps TRBD2 (6 bases). There are 14 residues in the CDR3. The V and J ends lost 4 bases and 0 bases respectively, with 10 bases between them. Germline V gene lookup returns CDR1 MNHEY and CDR2 SVGAGI. CDR3 sequence (DNA): TGTGCCAGCAGTTCGGGAGTCGGCTCCTACGAGCAGTACTTC. Translation gives CASSSGVGSYEQYF.

The chain carries TRBV7-2 and TRBJ1-6; possibly TRBD1 for D (5 bases). V was clipped by 4 bases and J by 3 bases, with 16 bases between them. The CDR3 has 17 residues. Germline CDR1 reads SGHTA; CDR2 reads FQGNSA. Written as DNA, the CDR3 is TGTGCCAGCAGCTCCCCGATGGGGGTGTACTATAATTCACCCCTCCACTTT. This gives the protein CASSSPMGVYYNSPLHF.

At least ten counts were recorded for this clonotype. In DNA form, the CDR3 reads TGTGCCAGCAGCGGGACTAGCGACGAGCAGTACTTC. Residues: CASSGTSDEQYF. The chain carries TRBV9 and TRBJ2-7; 9 positions agree with TRBD2. Germline CDR1 SGDLS, CDR2 YYNGEE. The CDR3 is 12 residues long. V shed 3 bases, J shed 5 bases, and the junction held 0 bases outside the gene matches.

This clonotype was detected only a few times. The chain recombines TRBV5-8 with TRBJ1-1; weak D call: TRBD1 (5 bases). Trimming cost V 0 bases and J 4 bases, with 16 bases left between them. This CDR3 comprises 16 residues. Germline assignment: CDR1 SGHTS and CDR2 YDEGEE. CDR3 sequence: CASSLANSRVGTEAFF. CDR3 nucleotides: TGTGCCAGCAGCTTGGCCAATAGCAGGGTAGGCACTGAAGCTTTCTTT.

This chain uses TRBV4-1 with TRBJ1-3; no clear D gene. Germline CDR1 is MGHRA and CDR2 is YSYEKL. The CDR3 consists of 15 residues. The ends were cut back, 4 bases at V and 0 bases at J, with 10 bases in the middle. CDR3: CASSPNQVSGNTIYF. CDR3 coding DNA: TGCGCCAGCAGCCCTAATCAGGTCTCTGGAAACACCATATATTTT.

This clonotype has a handful of counts. The chain recombines TRBV6-2 or TRBV6-3 with TRBJ2-5; 7 bases are a match to TRBD2. Germline CDR1 and CDR2: MNHEY and SVGEGT. V lost 2 bases to trimming and J lost 2 bases; unmatched junction nucleotides: 2. The CDR3 has 14 amino acids. The CDR3 nucleotides are TGTGCCAGCAGTTACGGCGGGAGTCAAGAGACCCAGTACTTC. This gives the protein CASSYGGSQETQYF.

This clonotype was counted a few times. The chain recombines TRBV19 with TRBJ1-5, with 12 positions matching TRBD1. The length of the CDR3 is 16 residues. V lost 1 base and J lost 6; bases outside the gene matches: 4. The germline gives CDR1 LNHDA, CDR2 SQIVND (reference sequence). The CDR3 nucleotides read TGTGCCAGTAGTATAGGGGACAGGGGGCTCGTTCAGCCCCAGCATTTT. Translating it yields CASSIGDRGLVQPQHF.

Of note for this clonotype: The junction shows a germline mismatch at one end, possibly a read error. The V and J genes are TRBV12-3 or TRBV12-4 and TRBJ1-2; TRBD1 might be the D (6 bases). The CDR3 consists of 16 residues. The CDR3 region is CANSFRGSNFRYGYTF. Written as DNA, the CDR3 is TGTGCCAACAGTTTCAGGGGCAGCAACTTTAGATATGGCTACACCTTC.

A word on this clonotype: This may come from a read error, since a much larger clone is one base off. The V gene is TRBV28, the J gene TRBJ1-5, with D hard to call. Germline CDR1 reads MDHEN; CDR2 reads SYDVKM. Trimming took 4 bases from V and 3 from J, leaving 10 bases between them. This CDR3 is 14 amino acids long. Here the CDR3 DNA reads TGTGCCAGCAGTTCCGTACAGCTCAATCAGCCCCAGCATTTT. It translates to CASSSVQLNQPQHF.

This clonotype was seen just once. This chain uses TRBV20-1 with TRBJ1-1; possibly TRBD1 for D (5 bases). Trimming shortened V by 2 bases and J by 0 bases, and 22 bases separated the two germline ends. This CDR3 region has 18 residues. The germline V gene encodes CDR1 DFQATT and CDR2 SNEGSKA (reference sequence). This CDR3 reads CSARSPPRRQQMNTEAFF. DNA of the CDR3: TGCAGTGCTAGAAGCCCCCCCCGGCGACAGCAAATGAACACTGAAGCTTTCTTT.

This clonotype appeared many times. The rearrangement links TRBV7-6 to TRBJ2-3; 11 bases fit TRBD2. The CDR3 consists of 19 residues. Germline V gives CDR1 SGHVS, CDR2 FNYEAQ. V shed 7 bases and J 0 bases; nucleotides not matched to a gene: 15. This CDR3 is CASIITPGLAETSTDTQYF. The CDR3 nucleotides read TGTGCCAGCATTATAACCCCGGGACTAGCGGAAACTAGCACAGATACGCAGTATTTT.

The rearrangement links TRBV11-3 to TRBJ2-3; 7 nucleotides match TRBD2. Germline loops: CDR1 SGHNT, CDR2 YENEEA. This CDR3 comprises 13 residues. V shed 6 bases and J 3 bases; nucleotides not matched to a gene: 3. Here the CDR3 reads CASRGLGTDTQYF. The CDR3 region has the DNA TGTGCCAGCAGAGGACTAGGAACAGATACGCAGTATTTT.

The chain couples TRBV20-1 to TRBJ2-7; 8 bases align to TRBD1. Trimming removed 4 bases from V and 0 bases from J; junction bases left unmatched: 5. Germline lookup yields CDR1 DFQATT and CDR2 SNEGSKA (reference sequence). This CDR3 comprises 14 residues. CDR3 loop: CSANDRGSSYEQYF. The CDR3 region has the DNA TGCAGTGCTAATGACAGGGGCTCCTCCTACGAGCAGTACTTC.

This clonotype was recorded at least ten times. This chain links TRBV7-9 with TRBJ2-7; D ambiguous. The CDR3 is 12 residues long. Trimming removed 1 base from V and 8 bases from J, with 9 bases in between. Germline V gene sequence: CDR1 SEHNR, CDR2 FQNEAQ (reference sequence). CDR3 nucleotide sequence: TGTGCCAGCAGCTTAGAACCTTTCAAGCAGTACTTC. It is translated as CASSLEPFKQYF.

Here the CDR3 reads CSAPTSGRTGVYEQYF. For the CDR3, the DNA is TGCAGTGCACCGACTAGCGGGAGGACCGGAGTCTACGAGCAGTACTTC. V gene TRBV20-1 combines with J gene TRBJ2-7, with 13 bases matching TRBD2. Germline V gene lookup returns CDR1 DFQATT and CDR2 SNEGSKA (reference sequence). V lost 6 bases, J lost 3 bases, and 11 bases stayed unmatched. The CDR3 has 16 residues.

This clonotype was seen at least ten times. The chain has TRBV29-1 and TRBJ2-3, with TRBD2 matching 10 bases. The CDR3 is made up of 15 amino acids. J gave up 1 base and V 4 bases, and 5 bases lay outside the gene matches. From germline, CDR1 is SQVTM and CDR2 ANQGSEA. The CDR3 bases are TGCAGCGTTGTACTAGCGGGGCTTCGCACAGATACGCAGTATTTT. This translates into CSVVLAGLRTDTQYF.

For this clonotype: One base away lies a much larger clone, so this may be a sequencing read error. The rearrangement links TRBV5-6 to TRBJ2-7; the D is unclear. CDR3 length: 13 residues. The germline V gene encodes CDR1 SGHDT and CDR2 YYEEEE. V was shortened by 4 bases and J by 3 bases, with 11 bases between the two germline ends. CDR3 amino acids: CASSPGSHYEQYF. In DNA, the CDR3 is TGTGCCAGCAGCCCCGGGTCTCACTACGAGCAGTACTTC.

Points on this clonotype: The junction and the germline gene differ at one end; a read error may be behind it. The rearrangement links TRBV13 to TRBJ2-6; TRBD1 or TRBD2 may be the D gene (6 bases each). Germline V lookup: CDR1 PRHDT, CDR2 FYEKMQ (reference sequence). The CDR3 is 18 residues long. DNA for the CDR3: TGTGCCAGCAGCCTCCAGGGGACTCTCCTCTCTGGGGCCAGCGTCCTGACTTTC. Translating gives CASSLQGTLLSGASVLTF.

This clonotype was seen just once. The V and J genes are TRBV7-3 and TRBJ1-1; D gene ambiguous. V lost 2 bases and J 8 bases, leaving 9 bases between the germline ends. Per germline, CDR1 SGHTA and CDR2 FQGTGA. This CDR3 is built from 12 residues. CDR3 in DNA: TGTGCCAGCAGCTTACCGGTGGTCGAAGCTTTCTTT. Its translation: CASSLPVVEAFF.

This clonotype was observed a handful of times. This chain connects TRBV6-2 or TRBV6-3 to TRBJ2-2; D is unclear. In germline, CDR1 is MNHEY, CDR2 SVGEGT. V was shortened by 6 bases and J by 3 bases, with 14 bases between the two germline ends. The CDR3 totals 15 residues. The chain's CDR3 is CASRTNYRDTGELFF. CDR3 nucleotide sequence: TGTGCCAGCAGGACCAATTATCGGGACACCGGGGAGCTGTTTTTT.